This record looks at one T cell receptor (beta chain) sequence and its context. With 60 Vbeta and 13 Jbeta primers, the PCR was carried out. Generated by immunoSEQ multiplex PCR, the TCRdb table keeps only in-frame clones and is missing some. The table includes roughly 100,000 clones, approximately 72% detected once. The data were taken from a study of cytomegalovirus exposure and HLA in healthy donors. Study in general: Caucasian-associated ancestry cluster membership applied to just over 80% of around 400 genotyped donors.

This CDR3 region has 15 residues. The V and J ends lost 6 bases and 3 bases, in that order; junction bases with no gene match: 7. Germline V gene data show CDR1 as MNHEY and CDR2 as SVGAGI. Source material: PBMCs. The chain has TRBV6-5 and TRBJ1-1, with 10 bases aligning to TRBD1. This TCR derives from a man under 40 in good health and CMV-seronegative. The CDR3 nucleotides read TGTGCCAGCAGGCTCGTGGACAGGGGGTACACTGAAGCTTTCTTT. It encodes CASRLVDRGYTEAFF.